The 8 T cell receptor beta chains presented below share a single source sample, sequenced in a study of T cells after yellow fever vaccination. A single record per CDR3 protein comes from TCRdb applying MiXCR to the 5' RACE reads. The table has approximately 34,000 distinct CDR3 sequences, roughly a tenth seen once; the top ten hold 12%. Sequencing used PBMCs, either bulk or a sorted T-cell subset (CD4+, CD8+, memory, or dextramer-sorted; not recorded which), obtained less than 18 days after the first yellow fever vaccination. Source of these receptors: a man between 18 and 29 years old who received the YFV17D yellow fever vaccine.

This clonotype occurred many times. The chain joins TRBV4-3 to TRBJ2-7; 7 positions agree with TRBD1. Germline values: CDR1 LGHNA, CDR2 YSLEER. J gave up 3 bases and V 4 bases, and 3 bases lay outside the gene matches. This CDR3 is built from 13 residues. This CDR3 reads CASSRDRDYEQYF. The CDR3 DNA is TGCGCCAGCAGCCGAGACAGGGACTACGAGCAGTACTTC.

This clonotype has a count of ten or more. CDR3 DNA: TGTGCCAGCAGCTTACAGGGGCCCTCTGGGGCCAACGTCCTGACTTTC. Its protein is CASSLQGPSGANVLTF. The chain carries TRBV7-2 and TRBJ2-6; D possibly corresponds to TRBD1 (6 bases). The CDR3 is made up of 16 amino acids. CDR1 is SGHTA and CDR2 is FQGNSA in the germline V gene. The V end was cut by 2 bases, the J end by 0 bases, with 8 bases between.

By share, this clonotype ranks as medium-sized. This chain connects TRBV3-1 to TRBJ2-3, with D possibly being TRBD2 (6 bases). V gave up 4 bases and J gave up 4 bases, with 9 bases separating them. The germline V gene has CDR1 LGHDT and CDR2 YNNKEL (reference sequence). CDR3 length equals 13 residues. The CDR3 nucleotides are TGTGCCAGCAGCCTCCCGGGAGCAGATACGCAGTATTTT. The encoded protein is CASSLPGADTQYF.

Ten or more counts support this clonotype. The rearrangement joins TRBV5-1 to TRBJ2-3; TRBD2 agrees at 8 bases. The germline CDR1 and CDR2 sequences are SGHRS and YFSETQ. This CDR3 spans 14 amino acids. Unmatched junction bases numbered 3, after V lost 2 bases and J lost 4 bases. The CDR3 DNA follows: TGCGCCAGCAGCTTCGGGGGGGCTGCAGATACGCAGTATTTT. Protein product: CASSFGGAADTQYF.

This clonotype was counted many times. This rearrangement joins TRBV5-1 to TRBJ1-2, with D possibly being TRBD1 (5 bases). The V gene lost 9 bases and the J gene lost 8 bases, with 29 bases spanning the gap. Germline CDR1 reads SGHRS; CDR2 reads YFSETQ. CDR3 length: 16 amino acids. The CDR3 protein is CATKQEEKGETEGYTF. The DNA of the CDR3 is TGCGCCACCAAGCAGGAGGAGAAAGGGGAAACGGAAGGCTACACCTTC.

This clonotype occurred many times. The gene calls are TRBV6-6 and TRBJ1-6; D is unclear. V was cut by 6 bases and J by 8 bases, with 8 bases left in between. The CDR3 loop spans 12 amino acids. Germline values: CDR1 MNHNY, CDR2 SVGAGI (reference sequence). Here the CDR3 DNA reads TGTGCCAGCAGGGTTTTGGATTCACCCCTCCACTTT. Amino acids: CASRVLDSPLHF.

In its sample, this clonotype was seen many times. The chain employs TRBV20-1 and TRBJ1-5; D unclear. CDR3 size: 12 residues. Germline V CDR1 and CDR2: DFQATT, SNEGSKA (reference sequence). The V gene lost 1 base and the J gene lost 4 bases, with 5 bases spanning the gap. The CDR3 bases are TGCAGTGCTAGAGTTAGGAATCAGCCCCAGCATTTT. Amino acid sequence: CSARVRNQPQHF.

This clonotype is medium-sized. The V call is TRBV5-5, the J call TRBJ1-2, with D uncertain. Trimming left V 1 base short and J 1 base short, with 14 bases between. Germline values: CDR1 SGHKS, CDR2 YYEKEE (reference sequence). CDR3 length equals 16 residues. The CDR3 DNA sequence: TGTGCCAGCAGCTTGTCCGAGCCGCTGGGTAACTATGGCTACACCTTC. Its translation is CASSLSEPLGNYGYTF.